This passage covers 4 T cell receptor beta chains from one sample sequenced in a study of blood T cell repertoires in COVID-19. Method: immunoSEQ multiplex PCR; TCRdb's copy keeps in-frame clones and lacks some. The sample contains about 200,000 clones, over 80% of which appear only once. The sequencing sample was made of peripheral blood. The receptors derive from a man aged 35 to 55 with acute or convalescent COVID-19.

The V call is TRBV10-1, the J call TRBJ1-5; D not resolved. Germline V lookup: CDR1 WNHNN, CDR2 SYGVQD (reference sequence). This CDR3 contains 9 residues. The CDR3 region has the DNA TGCGGGGGAGATCAGCCCCAGCATTTT. Translating it yields CGGDQPQHF.

This clone appeared a few times. The chain links TRBV15 to TRBJ1-5; D perhaps matches TRBD1 (6 bases). V dropped 2 bases and J dropped 3 bases, with 8 bases sitting between them. The CDR3 has 14 amino acids. The germline gives CDR1 LNHNV, CDR2 YYDKDF (reference sequence). The CDR3 region has the DNA TGTGCCACCAGCAGATCAGGGGCCAATCAGCCCCAGCATTTT. Translating gives CATSRSGANQPQHF.

The chain has TRBV11-2 and TRBJ1-6; no definite D call. The ends were cut back, 4 bases at V and 7 bases at J, with 8 bases in the middle. The CDR3 runs 13 residues. The germline V gene has CDR1 SGHAT and CDR2 FQNNGV. CDR3 DNA sequence: TGTGCCAGCAGCTCAGAGAGGAATTCACCCCTCCACTTT. Translation gives CASSSERNSPLHF.

This chain joins TRBV5-1 and TRBJ2-7, with 8 positions matching TRBD2. This CDR3 has 16 amino acids. With 0 bases clipped from V and 0 bases from J, the junction kept 5 bases outside the gene matches. Germline CDR1 is SGHRS and CDR2 is YFSETQ. The chain's CDR3 is CASSLAGGTSSYEQYF. CDR3 DNA: TGCGCCAGCAGCTTGGCGGGGGGGACTAGCTCCTACGAGCAGTACTTC.